Shown below are 9 T cell receptor beta chains from a single sample sequenced in a study of cytomegalovirus exposure and HLA in healthy donors. Amplification used 60 Vbeta primers and 13 Jbeta primers. The protocol was immunoSEQ multiplex PCR, while the TCRdb copy is restricted to in-frame clones and leaves out a portion. The sample carries under 200,000 clones, more than 70% recorded once. The specimen sequenced was PBMCs. These TCRs come from a male donor in good health and CMV-seronegative.

The chain combines TRBV27 with TRBJ1-1; D remains unclear. V lost 3 bases, J lost 1 base, and 6 bases lay in between. The CDR3 has 13 residues. Germline V gene data show CDR1 as MNHEY and CDR2 as SMNVEV (reference sequence). The CDR3 loop reads CASSFVGNTEAFF. CDR3 in DNA: TGTGCCAGCAGTTTTGTCGGGAACACTGAAGCTTTCTTT.

The V call is TRBV27, the J call TRBJ1-6; D is unclear. CDR1 is MNHEY, CDR2 SMNVEV, per germline (reference sequence). The V gene lost 1 base and the J gene lost 9 bases, with 4 bases spanning the gap. The CDR3 consists of 12 residues. CDR3 in amino acids: CASSLWASPLHF. The CDR3 bases are TGTGCCAGCAGTTTATGGGCTTCACCCCTCCACTTT.

This clone was counted only a few times. The chain carries TRBV6-5 and TRBJ2-7; tentatively, D is TRBD2 (5 bases). Between the trimmed V and J ends, which lost 4 bases and 2 bases, there was a span of 9 bases. Germline V gene lookup returns CDR1 MNHEY and CDR2 SVGAGI. The CDR3 spans 13 residues. CDR3 coding DNA: TGTGCCAGCAGTTTAACCGGGACCTACGAGCAGTACTTC. It translates to CASSLTGTYEQYF.

The genes are TRBV19 and TRBJ1-1; D is perhaps TRBD1 (5 bases). Germline V gene data show CDR1 as LNHDA and CDR2 as SQIVND (reference sequence). This CDR3 is built from 15 residues. Between the trimmed V and J ends, which lost 2 bases and 1 base, there was a span of 11 bases. The CDR3 sequence is CASSINWGPNTEAFF. In DNA form, the CDR3 reads TGTGCCAGTAGTATAAATTGGGGCCCGAACACTGAAGCTTTCTTT.

This clone was seen just once. The sample has other DNA sequences that encode this CDR3 too. V gene TRBV5-1 combines with J gene TRBJ2-1, with D perhaps matching TRBD1 (5 bases). Germline-derived CDR1 and CDR2 are SGHRS and YFSETQ. CDR3 length equals 13 residues. V was clipped by 0 bases and J by 4 bases, with 5 bases between them. In nucleotides, the CDR3 is TGCGCCAGCAGCTTGGACAGGTACAATGAGCAGTTCTTC. This codes for CASSLDRYNEQFF.

Comment on this clone: A read error may produce the germline difference seen at one junction end. This chain links TRBV7-9 with TRBJ2-2, with D possibly matching TRBD2 (6 bases). From germline, CDR1 is SEHNR and CDR2 FQNEAQ (reference sequence). This CDR3 has 16 residues. CDR3 bases: TGTTCCAGCAGCTACACGAGACTAGTGAACACCGGGGAGCTGTTTTTT. It yields the protein CSSSYTRLVNTGELFF.

The CDR3 loop reads CASSPGSADTQYF. CDR3 bases: TGTGCCAGCTCACCAGGTAGCGCGGATACGCAGTATTTT. The V and J genes are TRBV18 and TRBJ2-3; maybe TRBD2 (5 bases). This CDR3 is built from 13 residues. V lost 2 bases, J lost 6 bases, and 9 bases lay in between. Germline V CDR1 and CDR2: KGHSH, LQKENI.

This clone was counted a few times. The V call is TRBV6-6, the J call TRBJ2-7, with D uncertain. Trimming pared 6 bases from V and 1 base from J, leaving 13 bases between. Germline CDR1 is MNHNY and CDR2 is SVGAGI (reference sequence). This CDR3 has 14 amino acids. CDR3 bases: TGTGCCAGCAGACCCCGACACGAGTCCTACGAGCAGTACTTC. Translated: CASRPRHESYEQYF.

The chain combines TRBV7-2 with TRBJ2-2; 7 nucleotides line up with TRBD1. CDR3 size: 15 residues. CDR1 is SGHTA, CDR2 FQGNSA, per germline. Trimming at V came to 6 bases and at J to 5 bases, leaving 9 bases not matched to a gene. The CDR3 is CASRFDRVWTGELFF. In DNA form, the CDR3 reads TGTGCCAGCAGATTCGACAGGGTTTGGACCGGGGAGCTGTTTTTT.